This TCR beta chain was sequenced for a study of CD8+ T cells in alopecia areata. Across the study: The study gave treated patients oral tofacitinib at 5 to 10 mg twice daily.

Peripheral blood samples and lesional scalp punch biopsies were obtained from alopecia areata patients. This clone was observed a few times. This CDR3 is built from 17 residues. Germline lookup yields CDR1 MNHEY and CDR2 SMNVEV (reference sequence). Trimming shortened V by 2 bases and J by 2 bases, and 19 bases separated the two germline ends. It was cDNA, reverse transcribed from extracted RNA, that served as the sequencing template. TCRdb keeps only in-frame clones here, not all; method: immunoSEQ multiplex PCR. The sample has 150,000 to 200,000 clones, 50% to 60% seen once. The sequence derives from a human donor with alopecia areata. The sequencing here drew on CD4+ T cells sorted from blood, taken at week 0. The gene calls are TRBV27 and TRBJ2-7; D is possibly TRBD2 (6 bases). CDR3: CASSLGFGGSKAYEQYF. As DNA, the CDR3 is TGTGCCAGCAGTTTAGGGTTCGGGGGTTCAAAGGCCTACGAGCAGTACTTC.